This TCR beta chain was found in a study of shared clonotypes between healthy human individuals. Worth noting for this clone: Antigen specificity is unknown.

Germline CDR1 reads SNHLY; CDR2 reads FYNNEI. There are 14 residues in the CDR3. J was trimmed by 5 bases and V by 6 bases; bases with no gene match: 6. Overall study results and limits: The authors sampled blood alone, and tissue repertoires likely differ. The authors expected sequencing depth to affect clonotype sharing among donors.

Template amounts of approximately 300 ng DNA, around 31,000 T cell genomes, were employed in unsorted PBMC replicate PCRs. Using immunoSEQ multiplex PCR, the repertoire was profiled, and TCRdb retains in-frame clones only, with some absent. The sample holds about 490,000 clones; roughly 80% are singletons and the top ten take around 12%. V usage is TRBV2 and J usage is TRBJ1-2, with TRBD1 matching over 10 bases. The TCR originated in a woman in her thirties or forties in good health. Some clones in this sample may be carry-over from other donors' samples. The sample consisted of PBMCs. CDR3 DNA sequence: TGTGCCAGCAGGGGACAGGGGTCCGGGTATGGCTACACCTTC. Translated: CASRGQGSGYGYTF.